Below, 2 T cell receptor beta chains from the same sample are listed, as sequenced in a study of control samples from healthy donors and cancer patients. The repertoire was sequenced with immunoSEQ multiplex PCR; TCRdb's copy has only in-frame clones and lacks some. The sample holds about 150,000 clones; 90% to 95% are singletons and the top ten take 5.5% to 6%. Sequencing was done on a sample of blood. These TCRs come from a middle-aged man in good health.

The chain carries TRBV3-1 (or the pseudogene TRBV3-2) and TRBJ1-2; D is undetermined. V lost 1 base and J lost 2, with 11 bases in between. This CDR3 is built from 15 residues. Germline V CDR1 and CDR2: LGHDT, YNNKEL (reference sequence). The CDR3 DNA is TGTGCCAGCAGCCAAGGTGTGGCGGGAAACTATGGCTACACCTTC. Its translation: CASSQGVAGNYGYTF.

The rearrangement links TRBV28 to TRBJ2-3; D remains ambiguous. Germline CDR1 reads MDHEN; CDR2 reads SYDVKM. V was trimmed by 8 bases and J by 9 bases, leaving 15 bases between them. The CDR3 runs 12 residues. CDR3 nucleotides: TGTGCCAGCTCCCTTACCCGGTGGACGCAGTATTTT. It codes for CASSLTRWTQYF.